This T cell receptor (beta chain) emerged from a study of breast tumors, draining lymph nodes, adjacent tissues. Study-level findings and limits: Compared with lymph nodes, tumors were less diverse; compared with nontumor tissue, more. That most tumor T cells come from lymph nodes remained unproven. Compared with basal-like, luminal-like tumors shared significantly more repertoire with nontumor tissue.

MiXCR, run by TCRdb on the multiplex PCR reads, gives a single entry per CDR3 protein. The sample contains around 250,000 distinct CDR3 sequences, less than 40% of which appear only once. The lymph nodes were axillary draining lymph nodes from breast cancer patients. This clonotype showed up many times. Its antigen remains unidentified. V dropped 0 bases and J dropped 7 bases, with 12 bases sitting between them. Germline-derived CDR1 and CDR2 are DFQATT and SNEGSKA (reference sequence). CDR3 length equals 14 residues. The gene calls are TRBV20-1 and TRBJ2-2; no clear D. This TCR derives from a female donor with breast cancer. Some clones in this sample may be carry-over from other donors' samples. Specimen: axillary lymph node tissue. The CDR3 here is CSARDGYRLGELFF. CDR3 DNA sequence: TGCAGTGCTAGAGATGGTTATCGGCTCGGGGAGCTGTTTTTT.